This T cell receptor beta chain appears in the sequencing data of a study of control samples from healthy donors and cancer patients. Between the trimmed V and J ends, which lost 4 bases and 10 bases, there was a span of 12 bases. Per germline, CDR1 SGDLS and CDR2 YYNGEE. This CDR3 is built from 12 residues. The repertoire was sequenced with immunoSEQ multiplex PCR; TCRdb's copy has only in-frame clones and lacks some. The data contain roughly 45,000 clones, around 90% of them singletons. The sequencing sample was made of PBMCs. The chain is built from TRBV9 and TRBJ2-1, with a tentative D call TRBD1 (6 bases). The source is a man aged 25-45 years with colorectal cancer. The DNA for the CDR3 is TGTGCCAGCAGCCCAGGGGTCTTCGAGCAGTTCTTC. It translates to CASSPGVFEQFF.